This entry lists 5 T cell receptor beta chains sequenced from one sample in a study of blood T cell repertoires in COVID-19 (dated by TCRdb to 2018 to 2021). The protocol used for the library was the immunoSEQ multiplex PCR assay. In its TCRdb copy, this immuneACCESS table keeps in-frame sequences only and misses some clones. Where compared with another copy, unresolved V genes explain less than half of these, and the others have no known cause. Within this sample are 250,000 or so clones, with around 93% of them counted one time only. The ten largest clones represent approximately 3% of the sample. Sequences were obtained from PBMCs or T cells enriched from blood (not recorded which). The receptors shown here come from a man aged 35-49 years who had been exposed to COVID-19.

The CDR3 loop is CASRRDSGYEQYF. CDR3 bases: TGTGCCAGCAGGAGGGACAGTGGCTACGAGCAGTACTTC. The rearrangement uses TRBV6-5 and TRBJ2-7, with 7 bases fitting TRBD1. The CDR3 is made up of 13 amino acids. CDR1 is MNHEY and CDR2 is SVGAGI in the germline V gene. The trim removed 6 bases at V and 3 bases at J, leaving 5 bases unmatched.

This sequence joins TRBV19 and TRBJ1-2, with D possibly TRBD1 on 6 matching bases. Germline CDR1 and CDR2: LNHDA and SQIVND (reference sequence). This CDR3 comprises 16 residues. The germline V and J ends were trimmed by 3 bases and 7 bases, with 21 bases remaining between them. The DNA of the CDR3 is TGTGCCAGTAGTATGCTTAGGGGGAGTTTCGGTAGTGGCTACACCTTC. It specifies CASSMLRGSFGSGYTF.

The CDR3 here is CASSQVGRGSYNEQFF. The CDR3 nucleotides read TGCGCCAGCAGCCAAGTAGGGAGGGGCTCCTACAATGAGCAGTTCTTC. V and J are TRBV4-3 and TRBJ2-1; 7 positions match TRBD2. Germline CDR1 is LGHNA and CDR2 is YSLEER. Losses at the gene ends were 1 base for V and 0 bases for J; bases not matched to a gene: 3. The CDR3 is made up of 16 amino acids.

The V and J genes are TRBV14 and TRBJ2-7; TRBD1 matches at 8 bases. Germline assignment: CDR1 SGHDN and CDR2 FVKESK. CDR3 length: 15 amino acids. With V trimmed by 1 base and J by 5 bases, 7 bases remained unmatched. The CDR3 DNA reads as TGTGCCAGCAGCCAAGCCCGGACAGGGCACGACGAGCAGTACTTC. Translated, it gives CASSQARTGHDEQYF.

The sample holds one count of this clone. The J gene is TRBJ1-2, the V gene TRBV23-1; D ambiguous. TRBV23-1 has ORF status, its function being uncertain. The CDR3 contains 15 residues. The V end lost 2 bases, the J end lost 4 bases, and 14 bases lay between the germline ends. The CDR3 protein is CASSQTVVFSYGYTF. Written as DNA, the CDR3 is TGCGCCAGCAGTCAAACGGTGGTATTCTCCTATGGCTACACCTTC.